Following are 30 T cell receptor beta chains from one sample sequenced in a study of CD8+ T cells in alopecia areata. Reverse transcribed after extraction, RNA yielded cDNA as the sequencing template. Measured with immunoSEQ multiplex PCR; TCRdb has only the in-frame clones, and not every one. In the table there are around 210,000 clones, 56% of which are singletons. The sequencing input was CD8+ T cells sorted from blood. The receptors shown here come from a human donor in good health.

V usage is TRBV2 and J usage is TRBJ2-7; TRBD2 is a possible D gene (5 bases). This CDR3 contains 14 residues. Germline-derived CDR1 and CDR2 are SNHLY and FYNNEI. Trimming cost V 6 bases and J 4 bases, with 16 bases left between them. This CDR3 reads CASSTRAPWYEQYF. CDR3 sequence (DNA): TGTGCCAGCAGCACTAGGGCCCCATGGTACGAGCAGTACTTC. The full variable domain, with the rest looked up from reference TRBV2 and TRBJ2-7, is EPEVTQTPSHQVTQMGQEVILRCVPISNHLYFYWYRQILGQKVEFLVSFYNNEISEKSEIFDDQFSVERPDGSNFTLKIRSTKLEDSAMYFCASSTRAPWYEQYFGPGTRLTVT.

This chain joins TRBV27 and TRBJ2-1, with a possible D match to TRBD2 (5 bases). V lost 5 bases and J 6 bases, leaving 5 bases between the germline ends. The CDR3 is 11 residues long. Germline V CDR1 and CDR2: MNHEY, SMNVEV (reference sequence). The CDR3 sequence is CASSGGNEQFF. Here the CDR3 DNA reads TGTGCCAGCAGTGGAGGCAATGAGCAGTTCTTC.

V and J are TRBV27 and TRBJ2-6; D may match TRBD1 or TRBD2 (5 bases each). Germline values: CDR1 MNHEY, CDR2 SMNVEV (reference sequence). V lost 5 bases, J lost 1 base, and 15 bases lay in between. The CDR3 sequence is 17 residues long. The chain's CDR3 is CASSDRDGRSGANVLTF. The CDR3 region has the DNA TGTGCCAGCAGTGACCGGGACGGAAGGTCTGGGGCCAACGTCCTGACTTTC. Based on the CDR3 plus reference TRBV27 and TRBJ2-6, the full variable domain is EAQVTQNPRYLITVTGKKLTVTCSQNMNHEYMSWYRQDPGLGLRQIYYSMNVEVTDKGDVPEGYKVSRKEKRNFPLILESPSPNQTSLYFCASSDRDGRSGANVLTFGAGSRLTVL.

J is TRBJ1-1 and V is TRBV4-1; D is uncertain. The CDR3 is made up of 12 amino acids. V lost 2 bases to trimming and J lost 7 bases, with 8 bases between them. Germline V CDR1 and CDR2: MGHRA, YSYEKL. The CDR3 here is CASSQRPGEAFF. CDR3 nucleotides: TGCGCCAGCAGCCAAAGGCCAGGTGAAGCTTTCTTT.

V gene TRBV27 combines with J gene TRBJ1-1, with D possibly TRBD1 on 6 matching bases. Germline V gene data show CDR1 as MNHEY and CDR2 as SMNVEV (reference sequence). The CDR3 extends over 13 amino acids. Trimming shortened V by 0 bases and J by 8 bases, and 10 bases separated the two germline ends. CDR3 loop: CASSLSLGQEAFF. The CDR3 region has the DNA TGTGCCAGCAGTTTATCCCTAGGACAGGAAGCTTTCTTT.

The chain recombines TRBV2 with TRBJ2-1; weak D call: TRBD2 (6 bases). Germline CDR1 is SNHLY and CDR2 is FYNNEI. The CDR3 consists of 18 residues. The V and J ends lost 6 bases and 0 bases respectively, with 21 bases between them. CDR3 bases: TGTGCCAGCAGACCTTCAGTGGGGGACTTTAGCTCCTACAATGAGCAGTTCTTC. It encodes CASRPSVGDFSSYNEQFF.

This clone has just a few counts. The chain uses TRBV5-6 and TRBJ2-7; the D is unclear. Germline loops: CDR1 SGHDT, CDR2 YYEEEE. This CDR3 is 12 amino acids long. Trimming removed 4 bases from V and 5 bases from J, with 10 bases in between. The CDR3 reads CASSGVGHEQYF. Written as DNA, the CDR3 is TGTGCCAGCAGCGGGGTAGGCCACGAGCAGTACTTC.

The chain combines TRBV9 with TRBJ1-2; no clear D gene. V was shortened by 0 bases and J by 8 bases, with 11 bases between the two germline ends. The V gene's germline CDR1 is SGDLS and CDR2 YYNGEE. CDR3 size: 13 residues. CDR3 amino acids: CASSVVGEGGYTF. CDR3 nucleotides: TGTGCCAGCAGCGTAGTGGGAGAAGGAGGCTACACCTTC.

The chain recombines TRBV6-5 with TRBJ2-7; D might be TRBD1 (6 bases). Trimming took off 6 bases at V and 1 base at J, with 13 bases between the two ends. Germline loops: CDR1 MNHEY, CDR2 SVGAGI. The CDR3 runs to 14 residues. The CDR3 sequence is CASRKGQQSYEQYF. The CDR3 region has the DNA TGTGCCAGCAGAAAGGGACAACAGTCCTACGAGCAGTACTTC.

The V and J genes are TRBV7-9 and TRBJ2-5; 10 bases align to TRBD1. V lost 5 bases and J lost 5; bases outside the gene matches: 8. The CDR3 loop spans 15 amino acids. Per germline, CDR1 SEHNR and CDR2 FQNEAQ (reference sequence). The CDR3 loop is CASSERDRGLETQYF. The CDR3 region has the DNA TGTGCCAGCAGCGAACGGGACAGGGGTCTGGAGACCCAGTACTTC.

The chain carries TRBV5-1 and TRBJ2-7; D gene ambiguous. The CDR3 consists of 15 residues. CDR1 is SGHRS and CDR2 is YFSETQ in the germline V gene. Trimming took 1 base from V and 5 from J, leaving 16 bases between them. The CDR3 sequence is CASSLSVDPRHEQYF. DNA of the CDR3: TGCGCCAGCAGCTTGTCGGTCGACCCACGGCACGAGCAGTACTTC.

CDR3 in DNA: TGTGCCAGCAGTTACCATTCGACAGGGGGCGGGGAGCTGTTTTTT. It codes for CASSYHSTGGGELFF. J is TRBJ2-2 and V is TRBV28, with 9 bases matching TRBD1. After removal of 4 bases from V and 7 bases from J, the junction contained 7 bases not matched to a gene. This CDR3 comprises 15 residues. Germline CDR1 reads MDHEN; CDR2 reads SYDVKM.

V usage is TRBV29-1 and J usage is TRBJ2-3, with TRBD1 matching 9 bases. The CDR3 sequence is 13 residues long. CDR1 and CDR2 (germline): SQVTM, ANQGSEA. Trimming took 6 bases from V and 6 from J; bases not matched to a gene: 7. CDR3 in amino acids: CSVGTGLEDTQYF. The CDR3 DNA reads as TGCAGCGTGGGGACAGGGCTCGAGGATACGCAGTATTTT.

The genes are TRBV27 and TRBJ1-3, with D possibly being TRBD1 (5 bases). Germline assignment: CDR1 MNHEY and CDR2 SMNVEV (reference sequence). The V end lost 0 bases, the J end lost 1 base, and 7 bases lay between the germline ends. The CDR3 totals 15 residues. Here the CDR3 reads CASSLSAGSGNTIYF. The CDR3 coding sequence is TGTGCCAGCAGTTTATCAGCAGGGTCTGGAAACACCATATATTTT.

To note about this clone: The junction departs from the called germline gene at one end, perhaps through a read error. V usage is TRBV29-1 and J usage is TRBJ2-7, with D possibly TRBD1 on 5 matching bases. The CDR3 spans 12 residues. The germline CDR1 and CDR2 sequences are SQVTM and ANQGSEA. This CDR3 is CSATDITYEQYF. Written as DNA, the CDR3 is TGTTCAGCCACGGACATCACCTACGAGCAGTACTTC.

This clone was seen once. The chain combines TRBV15 with TRBJ2-5; 7 positions agree with TRBD2. The CDR3 is 14 residues long. Germline loops: CDR1 LNHNV, CDR2 YYDKDF (reference sequence). The V segment lost 3 bases and the J segment 2 bases; nucleotides outside the gene matches: 3. This chain's CDR3 is CATSSGRQQETQYF. The DNA for the CDR3 is TGTGCCACCAGCAGCGGGAGGCAGCAAGAGACCCAGTACTTC.

This sequence joins TRBV15 and TRBJ1-2; D gene uncertain. Germline lookup yields CDR1 LNHNV and CDR2 YYDKDF (reference sequence). Trimming stripped 3 bases from V and 8 bases from J, with 16 bases between. CDR3 size: 14 residues. The CDR3 DNA follows: TGTGCCACCAGCAGCCGCCGGGGTATGGGAGGCTACACCTTC. Translating it yields CATSSRRGMGGYTF.

Here the CDR3 DNA reads TGTGCCAGTAGTATATTGGGGGGCCGGGGCAATGAGCAGTTCTTC. Protein product: CASSILGGRGNEQFF. The J gene is TRBJ2-1, the V gene TRBV19; D tentatively fits TRBD1 or TRBD2 (6 bases each). Germline CDR1 is LNHDA and CDR2 is SQIVND (reference sequence). The CDR3 consists of 15 residues. Trimming stripped 2 bases from V and 6 bases from J, with 14 bases between.

This chain links TRBV5-1 with TRBJ2-7, with D perhaps TRBD1 (6 bases). The V end lost 7 bases, the J end lost 3 bases, and 17 bases lay between the germline ends. Per the germline V gene, CDR1 is SGHRS and CDR2 is YFSETQ. The CDR3 spans 14 residues. DNA for the CDR3: TGCGCCAGCTCAGCTTACGGACAGAACTACGAGCAGTACTTC. Protein product: CASSAYGQNYEQYF.

V gene TRBV4-1 combines with J gene TRBJ1-2; D unresolved. This CDR3 has 15 residues. Germline values: CDR1 MGHRA, CDR2 YSYEKL. V dropped 0 bases and J dropped 2 bases, with 10 bases sitting between them. The CDR3, as DNA: TGCGCCAGCAGCCAAGATGAGCGGGAGAACTATGGCTACACCTTC. Its translation: CASSQDERENYGYTF.

This chain links TRBV20-1 with TRBJ1-1; D remains unclear. Germline V gene lookup returns CDR1 DFQATT and CDR2 SNEGSKA (reference sequence). There are 11 residues in the CDR3. V lost 5 bases and J 6 bases, leaving 10 bases between the germline ends. CDR3 in amino acids: CSARRSAEAFF. For the CDR3, the DNA is TGCAGTGCTCGCCGATCGGCTGAAGCTTTCTTT.

This chain uses TRBV14 with TRBJ2-1; D perhaps matches TRBD1 (6 bases). Trimming stripped 4 bases from V and 4 bases from J, with 11 bases between. CDR1 is SGHDN and CDR2 is FVKESK in the germline V gene. The CDR3 sequence is 14 residues long. CDR3 amino acids: CASSPGQTYNEQFF. The CDR3 nucleotides read TGTGCCAGCAGCCCGGGACAAACATACAATGAGCAGTTCTTC. Together with reference TRBV14 and TRBJ2-1, the CDR3 gives the full variable domain: EAGVTQFPSHSVIEKGQTVTLRCDPISGHDNLYWYRRVMGKEIKFLLHFVKESKQDESGMPNNRFLAERTGGTYSTLKVQPAELEDSGVYFCASSPGQTYNEQFFGPGTRLTVL.

The V call is TRBV5-1, the J call TRBJ2-7; D is undetermined. The V end lost 5 bases, the J end lost 7 bases, and 19 bases lay between the germline ends. Germline CDR1 is SGHRS and CDR2 is YFSETQ. The CDR3 has 14 amino acids. CDR3 residues: CASREDIIRVEQYF. The DNA of the CDR3 is TGCGCCAGCAGGGAAGATATTATACGTGTGGAGCAGTACTTC.

The genes are TRBV5-1 and TRBJ1-1; 7 bases line up with TRBD1. The length of the CDR3 is 16 residues. Germline V gene lookup returns CDR1 SGHRS and CDR2 YFSETQ. With 1 base clipped from V and 1 base from J, the junction kept 7 bases outside the gene matches. This chain's CDR3 is CASSLFNPGGNTEAFF. CDR3 DNA: TGCGCCAGCAGCTTGTTTAACCCAGGGGGGAACACTGAAGCTTTCTTT.

V usage is TRBV9 and J usage is TRBJ1-6, with D perhaps TRBD1 (5 bases). V was cut by 3 bases and J by 8 bases, with 18 bases left in between. Germline loops: CDR1 SGDLS, CDR2 YYNGEE. The CDR3 totals 16 residues. The DNA of the CDR3 is TGTGCCAGCAGCGCTCTTTGGGGGGGTCAGCATTCACCCCTCCACTTT. As protein: CASSALWGGQHSPLHF.

There are a few counts of this clone. This sequence joins TRBV19 and TRBJ1-1, with D tentatively TRBD1 (5 bases). Germline lookup yields CDR1 LNHDA and CDR2 SQIVND (reference sequence). This CDR3 comprises 12 residues. Trimming shortened V by 7 bases and J by 4 bases, and 10 bases separated the two germline ends. The CDR3 spells CASNEGITEAFF. As DNA, the CDR3 is TGTGCCAGTAATGAGGGGATCACTGAAGCTTTCTTT.

This clone appeared a single time. Other DNA sequences of this sample code for an identical CDR3. The chain has TRBV9 and TRBJ2-7; D could derive from TRBD1 or TRBD2 (5 bases each). The CDR3 loop spans 13 amino acids. Germline lookup yields CDR1 SGDLS and CDR2 YYNGEE. Trimming cost V 2 bases and J 3 bases, with 9 bases left between them. As DNA, the CDR3 is TGTGCCAGCAGCGTTGGGGGAAGCTACGAGCAGTACTTC. Translating it yields CASSVGGSYEQYF.

This chain connects TRBV29-1 to TRBJ2-2; no firm D call. CDR3 length: 13 amino acids. From germline, CDR1 is SQVTM and CDR2 ANQGSEA. Trimming took off 4 bases at V and 2 bases at J, with 8 bases between the two ends. The CDR3, as DNA: TGCAGCGTTGCGAGCGTCAACACCGGGGAGCTGTTTTTT. Translating gives CSVASVNTGELFF.

In its sample, this clone was seen a few times. The chain is built from TRBV6-6 and TRBJ1-5, with D perhaps matching TRBD1 (6 bases). This CDR3 has 14 amino acids. The germline gives CDR1 MNHNY, CDR2 SVGAGI (reference sequence). The V end was cut by 6 bases, the J end by 5 bases, with 14 bases between. CDR3 in amino acids: CASSRRGGDQPQHF. CDR3 DNA sequence: TGTGCCAGCAGCAGGCGGGGGGGCGATCAGCCCCAGCATTTT.

The chain couples TRBV9 to TRBJ2-7; D is tentatively TRBD1 or TRBD2 (6 bases each). The CDR3 covers 15 residues. In germline, CDR1 is SGDLS, CDR2 YYNGEE. Trimming shortened V by 0 bases and J by 5 bases, and 15 bases separated the two germline ends. The CDR3 coding sequence is TGTGCCAGCAGCGTAGGAGGGGGGTCCAGGGACGAGCAGTACTTC. It encodes CASSVGGGSRDEQYF.